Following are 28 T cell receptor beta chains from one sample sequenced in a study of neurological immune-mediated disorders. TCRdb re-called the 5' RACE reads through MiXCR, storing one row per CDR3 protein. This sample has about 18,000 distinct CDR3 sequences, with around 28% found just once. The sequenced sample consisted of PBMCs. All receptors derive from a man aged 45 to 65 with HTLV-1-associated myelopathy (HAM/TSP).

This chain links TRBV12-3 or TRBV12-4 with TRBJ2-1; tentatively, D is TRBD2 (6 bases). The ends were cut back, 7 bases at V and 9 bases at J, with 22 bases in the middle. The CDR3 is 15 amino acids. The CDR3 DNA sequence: TGTGCCAGCATCATGGGGCGGAGGGGCGTGGGTGAGCAGTTCTTC. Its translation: CASIMGRRGVGEQFF.

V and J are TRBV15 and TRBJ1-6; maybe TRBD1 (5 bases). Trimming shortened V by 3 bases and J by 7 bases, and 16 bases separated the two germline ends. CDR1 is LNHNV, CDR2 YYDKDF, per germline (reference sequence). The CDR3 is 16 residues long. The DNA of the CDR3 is TGTGCCACCAGCAGCTTGTATTCAGGGAAGAATTCACCCCTCCACTTT. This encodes CATSSLYSGKNSPLHF.

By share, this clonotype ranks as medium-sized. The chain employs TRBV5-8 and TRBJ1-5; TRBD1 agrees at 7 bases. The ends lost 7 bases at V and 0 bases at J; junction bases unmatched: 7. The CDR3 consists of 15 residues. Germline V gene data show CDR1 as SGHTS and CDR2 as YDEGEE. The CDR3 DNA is TGTGCCAGCGCTCTACAGGGGTATAGCAATCAGCCCCAGCATTTT. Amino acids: CASALQGYSNQPQHF.

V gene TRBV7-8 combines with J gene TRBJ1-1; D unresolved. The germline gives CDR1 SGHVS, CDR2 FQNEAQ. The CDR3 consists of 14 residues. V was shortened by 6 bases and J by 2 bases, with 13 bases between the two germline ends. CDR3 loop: CASRSGEGNTEAFF. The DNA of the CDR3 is TGTGCCAGCAGAAGCGGGGAGGGTAACACTGAAGCTTTCTTT.

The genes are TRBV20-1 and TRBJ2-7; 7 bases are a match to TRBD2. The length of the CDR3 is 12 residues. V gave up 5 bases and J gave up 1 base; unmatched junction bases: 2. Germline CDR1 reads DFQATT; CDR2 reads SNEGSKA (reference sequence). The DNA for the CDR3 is TGCAGTGCTGGGGGGGGGTCCTACGAGCAGTACTTC. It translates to CSAGGGSYEQYF.

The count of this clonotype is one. The CDR3 sequence: CAISETTGYNEQFF. The CDR3 bases are TGTGCCATCAGTGAAACGACTGGGTACAATGAGCAGTTCTTC. The chain combines TRBV10-3 with TRBJ2-1; D not certain. Germline V gene data show CDR1 as ENHRY and CDR2 as SYGVKD. The V and J ends lost 3 bases and 4 bases respectively, with 10 bases between them. The CDR3 loop spans 14 amino acids.

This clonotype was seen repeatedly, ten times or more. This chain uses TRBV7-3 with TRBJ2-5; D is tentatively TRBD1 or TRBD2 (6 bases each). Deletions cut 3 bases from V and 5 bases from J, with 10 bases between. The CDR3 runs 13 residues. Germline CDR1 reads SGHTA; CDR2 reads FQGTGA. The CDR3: CASSLGGWETQYF. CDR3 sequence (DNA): TGTGCCAGCAGCTTGGGGGGCTGGGAGACCCAGTACTTC.

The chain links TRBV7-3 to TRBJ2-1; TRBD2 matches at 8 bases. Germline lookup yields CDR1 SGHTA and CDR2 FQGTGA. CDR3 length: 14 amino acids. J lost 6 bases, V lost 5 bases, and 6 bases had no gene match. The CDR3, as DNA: TGTGCCAGCAGCGCGCCGGGACTAGGCAATGAGCAGTTCTTC. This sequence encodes CASSAPGLGNEQFF.

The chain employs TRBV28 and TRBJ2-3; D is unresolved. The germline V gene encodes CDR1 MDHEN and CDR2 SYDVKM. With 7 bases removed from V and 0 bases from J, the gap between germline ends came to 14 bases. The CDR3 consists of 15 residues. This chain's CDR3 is CASTHSGPSTDTQYF. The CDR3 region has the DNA TGTGCCAGCACCCACTCCGGGCCAAGCACAGATACGCAGTATTTT. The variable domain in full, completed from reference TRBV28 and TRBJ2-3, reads DVKVTQSSRYLVKRTGEKVFLECVQDMDHENMFWYRQDPGLGLRLIYFSYDVKMKEKGDIPEGYSVSREKKERFSLILESASTNQTSMYLCASTHSGPSTDTQYFGPGTRLTVL.

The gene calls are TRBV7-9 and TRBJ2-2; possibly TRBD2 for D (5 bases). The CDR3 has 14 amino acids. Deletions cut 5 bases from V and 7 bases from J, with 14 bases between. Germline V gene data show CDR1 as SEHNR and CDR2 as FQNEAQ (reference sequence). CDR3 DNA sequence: TGTGCCAGCAGCCCCCCCCCGGGAAACGGGGAGCTGTTTTTT. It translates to CASSPPPGNGELFF.

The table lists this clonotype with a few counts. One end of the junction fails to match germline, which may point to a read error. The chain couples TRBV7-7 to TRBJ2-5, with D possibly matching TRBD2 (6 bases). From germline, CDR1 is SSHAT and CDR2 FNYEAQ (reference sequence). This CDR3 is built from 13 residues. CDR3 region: CASSLGDSKTQYF. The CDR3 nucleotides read TGTGCTAGCAGCTTAGGGGACTCTAAGACCCAGTACTTC.

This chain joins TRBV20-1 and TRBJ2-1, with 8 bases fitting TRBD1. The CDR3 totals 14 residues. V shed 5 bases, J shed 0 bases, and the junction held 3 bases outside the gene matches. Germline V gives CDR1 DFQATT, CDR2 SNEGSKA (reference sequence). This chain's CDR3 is CSAQGAGSYNEQFF. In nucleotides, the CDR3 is TGCAGTGCTCAGGGGGCGGGCTCCTACAATGAGCAGTTCTTC.

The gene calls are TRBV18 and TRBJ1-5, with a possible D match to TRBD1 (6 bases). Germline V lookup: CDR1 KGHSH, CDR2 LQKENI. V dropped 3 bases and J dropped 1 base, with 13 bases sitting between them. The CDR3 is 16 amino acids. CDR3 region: CASSPTGRGSNQPQHF. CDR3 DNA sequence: TGTGCCAGCTCACCTACAGGGAGGGGAAGCAATCAGCCCCAGCATTTT. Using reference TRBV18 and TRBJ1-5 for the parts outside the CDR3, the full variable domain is NAGVMQNPRHLVRRRGQEARLRCSPMKGHSHVYWYRQLPEEGLKFMVYLQKENIIDESGMPKERFSAEFPKEGPSILRIQQVVRGDSAAYFCASSPTGRGSNQPQHFGDGTRLSIL.

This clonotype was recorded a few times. CDR3 DNA: TGCGCCAGCAGCTTGGTCGAGACCCAGTACTTC. Residues: CASSLVETQYF. The chain is built from TRBV5-1 and TRBJ2-5; D is unresolved. Between the trimmed V and J ends, which lost 0 bases and 5 bases, there was a span of 2 bases. The CDR3 spans 11 residues. Looked up from germline, CDR1 is SGHRS and CDR2 is YFSETQ. The entire variable domain, with the rest obtained from reference TRBV5-1 and TRBJ2-5, is as follows: KAGVTQTPRYLIKTRGQQVTLSCSPISGHRSVSWYQQTPGQGLQFLFEYFSETQRNKGNFPGRFSGRQFSNSRSEMNVSTLELGDSALYLCASSLVETQYFGPGTRLLVL.

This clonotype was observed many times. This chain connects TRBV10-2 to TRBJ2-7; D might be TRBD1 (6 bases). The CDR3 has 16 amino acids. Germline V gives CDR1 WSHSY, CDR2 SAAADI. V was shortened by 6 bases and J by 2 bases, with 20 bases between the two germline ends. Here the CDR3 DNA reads TGCGCCAGCAGCCCGACAGGCCACTACAACACCTACGAGCAGTACTTC. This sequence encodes CASSPTGHYNTYEQYF.

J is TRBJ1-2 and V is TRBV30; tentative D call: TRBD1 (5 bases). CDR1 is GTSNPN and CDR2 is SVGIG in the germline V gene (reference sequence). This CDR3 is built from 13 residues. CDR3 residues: CAVSGTPNYGYTF. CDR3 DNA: TGTGCTGTATCTGGGACCCCTAACTATGGCTACACCTTC.

The CDR3 nucleotides are TGTGCCAGCAGTTTTGTACAGGGGGCGAGTGGCTACACCTTC. Its protein product is CASSFVQGASGYTF. The chain carries TRBV27 and TRBJ1-2; TRBD1 agrees at 9 bases. J lost 7 bases, V lost 3 bases, and 6 bases had no gene match. The CDR3 extends over 14 amino acids. The germline V gene has CDR1 MNHEY and CDR2 SMNVEV (reference sequence).

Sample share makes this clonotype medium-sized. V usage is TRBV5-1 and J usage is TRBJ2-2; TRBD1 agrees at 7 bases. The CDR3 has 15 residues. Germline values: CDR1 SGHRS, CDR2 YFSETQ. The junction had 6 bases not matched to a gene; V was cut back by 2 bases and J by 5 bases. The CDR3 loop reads CASSLETGFTGELFF. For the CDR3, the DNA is TGCGCCAGCAGCTTAGAGACAGGGTTTACCGGGGAGCTGTTTTTT.

In DNA, the CDR3 is TGCAGCGTTGAAGGACTAGCGGACTCTTATGGGTCCTACGAGCAGTACTTC. Protein: CSVEGLADSYGSYEQYF. The chain carries TRBV29-1 and TRBJ2-7; 9 bases are a match to TRBD2. Germline V lookup: CDR1 SQVTM, CDR2 ANQGSEA. The J segment lost 1 base and the V segment lost 1 base, leaving 11 bases of the junction unmatched. The CDR3 loop spans 17 amino acids.

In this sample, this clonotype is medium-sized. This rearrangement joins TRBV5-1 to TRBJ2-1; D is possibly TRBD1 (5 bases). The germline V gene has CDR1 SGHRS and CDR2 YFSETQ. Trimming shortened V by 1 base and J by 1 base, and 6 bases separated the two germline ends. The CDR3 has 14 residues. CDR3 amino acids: CASSLRGSYNEQFF. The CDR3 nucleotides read TGCGCCAGCAGCTTGAGGGGATCCTACAATGAGCAGTTCTTC.

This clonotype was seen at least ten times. The CDR3 DNA is TGTGCCAGCAGTTACTCGGCACAGAACTATGGCTACACCTTC. As protein: CASSYSAQNYGYTF. The V call is TRBV6-6, the J call TRBJ1-2; D is undetermined. CDR1 MNHNY and CDR2 SVGAGI come from the germline V gene (reference sequence). The CDR3 consists of 14 residues. V was cut by 0 bases and J by 2 bases, with 7 bases left in between.

The CDR3 protein is CASSFRGNEQYF. CDR3 nucleotide sequence: TGTGCCAGTAGTTTCAGGGGCAATGAGCAGTACTTC. The J gene is TRBJ2-7, the V gene TRBV19, with D perhaps matching TRBD1 (6 bases). Germline V gene lookup returns CDR1 LNHDA and CDR2 SQIVND (reference sequence). This CDR3 spans 12 amino acids. V lost 5 bases to trimming and J lost 7 bases, with 12 bases between them.

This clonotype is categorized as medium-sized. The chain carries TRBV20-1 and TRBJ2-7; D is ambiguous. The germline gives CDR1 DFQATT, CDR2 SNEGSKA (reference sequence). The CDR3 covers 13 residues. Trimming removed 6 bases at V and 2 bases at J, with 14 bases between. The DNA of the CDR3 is TGCAGTGCCTTAACCCTGTCGGCCTACGAGCAGTACTTC. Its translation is CSALTLSAYEQYF.

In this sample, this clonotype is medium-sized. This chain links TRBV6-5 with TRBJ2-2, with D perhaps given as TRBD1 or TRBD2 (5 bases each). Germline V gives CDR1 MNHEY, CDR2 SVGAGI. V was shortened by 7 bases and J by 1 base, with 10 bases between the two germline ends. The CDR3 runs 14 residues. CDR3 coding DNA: TGTGCCAGCACGGGGACCGAGAACACCGGGGAGCTGTTTTTT. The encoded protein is CASTGTENTGELFF.

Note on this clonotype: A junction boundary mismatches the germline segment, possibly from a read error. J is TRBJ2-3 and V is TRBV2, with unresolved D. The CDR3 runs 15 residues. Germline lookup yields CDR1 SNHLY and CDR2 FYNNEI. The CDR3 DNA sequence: TGTGCCAGCAGTGACCGGGCTAGGAGCACAAATACGCAGTATTTT. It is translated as CASSDRARSTNTQYF.

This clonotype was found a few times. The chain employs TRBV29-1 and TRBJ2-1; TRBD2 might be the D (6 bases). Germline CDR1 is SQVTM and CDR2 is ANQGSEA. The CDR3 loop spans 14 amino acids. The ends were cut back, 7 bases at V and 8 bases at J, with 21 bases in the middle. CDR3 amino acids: CSGEVGLAWDEQFF. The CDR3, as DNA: TGCAGCGGGGAGGTCGGCTTAGCCTGGGATGAGCAGTTCTTC.

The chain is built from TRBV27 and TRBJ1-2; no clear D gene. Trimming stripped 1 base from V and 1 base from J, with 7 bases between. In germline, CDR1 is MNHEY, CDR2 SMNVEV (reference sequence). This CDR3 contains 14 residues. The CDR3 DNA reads TGTGCCAGCAGTTTATATGCGAGTAACTATGGCTACACCTTC. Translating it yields CASSLYASNYGYTF.

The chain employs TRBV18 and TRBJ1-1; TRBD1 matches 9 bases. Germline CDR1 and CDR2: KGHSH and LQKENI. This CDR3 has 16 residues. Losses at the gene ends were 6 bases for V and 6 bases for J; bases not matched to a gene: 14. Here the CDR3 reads CASSGGQGKQRSEAFF. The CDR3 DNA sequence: TGTGCCAGCTCGGGGGGACAGGGAAAGCAGAGGTCTGAAGCTTTCTTT.